This T cell receptor beta chain appears in the sequencing data of a study of blood T cell repertoires in COVID-19. Study information: Acute and convalescent COVID-19 samples came from the United States, Italy and Spain. Nucleic acid was either cDNA or gDNA, and it came from T cells, B-cell-depleted T cells, or PBMCs.

In the original workflow: Amplification of reference gene primers provided the estimated nucleated cell counts. TCRdb keeps only in-frame clones here, not all; method: immunoSEQ multiplex PCR. That table gives V, J and clone size, and the DNA gave D and trimming. The table lists fewer than 500,000 clones, more than 85% of them singletons. Germline assignment: CDR1 WSHSY and CDR2 SAAADI. Trimming shortened V by 6 bases and J by 2 bases, and 15 bases separated the two germline ends. This CDR3 has 15 residues. This chain connects TRBV10-2 to TRBJ2-3; D possibly corresponds to TRBD1 (7 bases). The clonotype originates from a woman aged 30 to 39 with acute or convalescent COVID-19. The sample taken for sequencing was peripheral blood. The CDR3 loop reads CASRRGRGYTDTQYF. In nucleotides, the CDR3 is TGCGCCAGCAGAAGGGGGCGGGGATACACAGATACGCAGTATTTT.